Shown below are 10 T cell receptor beta chains from a single sample sequenced in a study of neurological immune-mediated disorders. TCRdb ran MiXCR on the 5' RACE reads and lists one entry per CDR3 protein. This table has 60,000 or so distinct CDR3 sequences, under 3.5% appearing once. Input material: PBMCs. The receptors here all came from a woman aged 55 to 70 with multiple sclerosis.

DNA for the CDR3: TGCGCCAGCAGCCAAGATTCAGGATATGAAAAACTGTTTTTT. This gives the protein CASSQDSGYEKLFF. This chain connects TRBV4-3 to TRBJ1-4; no firm D call. Deletions cut 0 bases from V and 6 bases from J, with 8 bases between. CDR3 length: 14 residues. The V gene's germline CDR1 is LGHNA and CDR2 YSLEER.

This clonotype was seen ten or more times. The CDR3 DNA is TGTGCCAGCAGTTTACGGCAACCGAACACTGAAGCTTTCTTT. It codes for CASSLRQPNTEAFF. The gene calls are TRBV27 and TRBJ1-1; D is ambiguous. Germline CDR1 and CDR2: MNHEY and SMNVEV (reference sequence). The V gene lost 2 bases and the J gene lost 1 base, with 8 bases spanning the gap. This CDR3 region has 14 residues.

This clonotype was detected ten times or more. The J gene is TRBJ1-2, the V gene TRBV21-1. TRBV21-1 counts as a pseudogene. This CDR3 is built from 19 residues. CDR3 sequence: CASSIPYRETRGVGYGYTF. In nucleotides, the CDR3 is TGTGCCAGCAGCATCCCGTATAGGGAGACTAGGGGCGTTGGGTATGGCTACACCTTC.

Comments on this clonotype: Given a much more abundant clone one base away, this may be a read error. The chain joins TRBV28 to TRBJ1-1; D is uncertain. Trimming took off 6 bases at V and 3 bases at J, with 14 bases between the two ends. CDR1 and CDR2 (germline): MDHEN, SYDVKM. The CDR3 length is 14 residues. CDR3: CASRLGKGYTEAFF. The CDR3 DNA is TGTGCCAGCAGACTAGGAAAGGGCTACACTGAAGCTTTCTTT.

This clonotype showed up many times. The rearrangement links TRBV20-1 to TRBJ1-1, with 7 bases aligning to TRBD1. The CDR3 covers 14 residues. Per germline, CDR1 DFQATT and CDR2 SNEGSKA (reference sequence). V lost 4 bases to trimming and J lost 4 bases; unmatched junction nucleotides: 9. This CDR3 reads CSAISTGRPTEAFF. The CDR3 nucleotides are TGCAGTGCTATATCGACAGGGAGGCCCACTGAAGCTTTCTTT.

In its sample, this clonotype was seen many times. The V call is TRBV6-5, the J call TRBJ1-3; D is ambiguous. Trimming cost V 6 bases and J 8 bases, with 14 bases left between them. The V gene's germline CDR1 is MNHEY and CDR2 SVGAGI. The CDR3 runs to 13 residues. The chain's CDR3 is CASRANRVHTIYF. The CDR3 DNA follows: TGTGCCAGCAGGGCGAATAGGGTTCACACCATATATTTT.

The table lists this clonotype with a few counts. The chain uses TRBV7-3 and TRBJ1-4; TRBD1 is a possible D gene (6 bases). V was trimmed by 0 bases and J by 7 bases, leaving 6 bases between them. The CDR3 is 13 amino acids. In germline, CDR1 is SGHTA, CDR2 FQGTGA. The CDR3 here is CASSLTRGEKLFF. Here the CDR3 DNA reads TGTGCCAGCAGCTTAACCAGGGGTGAAAAACTGTTTTTT. Looking up the rest from reference TRBV7-3 and TRBJ1-4 gives the full variable domain: GAGVSQTPSNKVTEKGKYVELRCDPISGHTALYWYRQSLGQGPEFLIYFQGTGAADDSGLPNDRFFAVRPEGSVSTLKIQRTERGDSAVYLCASSLTRGEKLFFGSGTQLSVL.

This clonotype was detected ten times or more. The V gene is TRBV4-1, the J gene TRBJ1-5; 8 bases fit TRBD1. The CDR3 has 16 residues. Unmatched junction bases numbered 9, after V lost 5 bases and J lost 3 bases. The germline V gene has CDR1 MGHRA and CDR2 YSYEKL. CDR3 protein: CASSVRPGQVNQPQHF. The CDR3 DNA sequence: TGCGCCAGCAGCGTAAGACCGGGACAGGTCAATCAGCCCCAGCATTTT.

This clonotype occurred many times. V and J are TRBV12-3 or TRBV12-4 and TRBJ2-2; D is perhaps TRBD1 (5 bases). The CDR3 contains 13 residues. V was clipped by 10 bases and J by 4 bases, with 13 bases between them. Here the CDR3 DNA reads TGTGCCACAAACAGGAAATCCACCGGGGAGCTGTTTTTT. Translating gives CATNRKSTGELFF.

This clonotype was seen many times. The chain employs TRBV12-3 or TRBV12-4 and TRBJ2-5, with D possibly TRBD1 on 6 matching bases. The CDR3 extends over 11 amino acids. With 6 bases removed from V and 7 bases from J, the gap between germline ends came to 9 bases. Written as DNA, the CDR3 is TGTGCCAGCAGCCAGGGGTGGACCCAGTACTTC. It specifies CASSQGWTQYF.